This TCR beta chain came from a study of blood T cell repertoires in COVID-19. Overall study context: T cells, B-cell-depleted T cells, or PBMCs provided the cDNA or gDNA that served as material.

This CDR3 region has 15 residues. The J segment lost 3 bases and the V segment lost 8 bases, leaving 9 bases of the junction unmatched. Germline CDR1 is MDHEN and CDR2 is SYDVKM. This table comes from immunoSEQ multiplex PCR, and its TCRdb copy is limited to in-frame clones, with some not included. This sample has about 300,000 clones, with approximately 90% found just once. Input material: peripheral blood. This clonotype was sampled from a woman aged 50 to 60 with COVID-19, enrolled during active disease. This chain links TRBV28 with TRBJ2-2, with TRBD1 matching 7 bases. The CDR3 loop is CASQPGTEHTGELFF. The CDR3, as DNA: TGTGCCAGCCAACCCGGGACAGAACACACCGGGGAGCTGTTTTTT.